These 32 T cell receptor beta chains came from one sample sequenced in a study of blood T cell repertoires in COVID-19. Measured with immunoSEQ multiplex PCR; TCRdb has only the in-frame clones, and not every one. This sample has around 240,000 clones, with 80% to 90% found just once. The specimen was PBMCs or T cells enriched from blood (not recorded which). Every receptor here comes from a woman aged 45-65 years who had recovered from COVID-19.

The rearrangement uses TRBV24-1 and TRBJ1-5, with a tentative D call TRBD1 (5 bases). Germline CDR1 reads KGHDR; CDR2 reads SFDVKD. The CDR3 has 15 amino acids. V was cut by 3 bases and J by 9 bases, with 17 bases left in between. The CDR3 reads CATSDVGQSGGPQHF. The CDR3 nucleotides read TGTGCCACCAGTGATGTGGGGCAATCCGGTGGGCCCCAGCATTTT.

The rearrangement joins TRBV4-1 to TRBJ1-5; the D is unclear. The CDR3 is made up of 16 amino acids. Germline CDR1 is MGHRA and CDR2 is YSYEKL. V lost 4 bases and J 4 bases, leaving 17 bases between the germline ends. The CDR3 is CASSLEATSRNQPQHF. The CDR3 nucleotides are TGCGCCAGCAGCCTGGAGGCCACCTCGAGGAATCAGCCCCAGCATTTT.

This chain connects TRBV5-5 to TRBJ2-3; 7 nucleotides match TRBD1. CDR3 length equals 17 residues. Germline trimming cut 3 bases from V and 0 bases from J; bases unmatched to any gene: 10. Per germline, CDR1 SGHKS and CDR2 YYEKEE (reference sequence). CDR3 sequence: CASSYDMTGSSTDTQYF. CDR3 nucleotide sequence: TGTGCCAGCAGCTACGATATGACAGGGTCTAGCACAGATACGCAGTATTTT.

The chain links TRBV5-4 to TRBJ1-2; 7 bases match TRBD1. V gave up 1 base and J gave up 4 bases; unmatched junction bases: 7. Germline CDR1 SGHNT, CDR2 YYREEE (reference sequence). CDR3 length: 15 residues. CDR3 residues: CASSLTEGAVYGYTF. The CDR3, as DNA: TGTGCCAGCAGCTTGACGGAGGGGGCGGTCTATGGCTACACCTTC.

This clone has only a few counts. The rearrangement uses TRBV6-5 and TRBJ1-5; 11 positions agree with TRBD1. Germline lookup yields CDR1 MNHEY and CDR2 SVGAGI. V was pared by 9 bases and J by 4 bases, with 8 bases of the junction left unmatched. The CDR3 contains 15 residues. CDR3 loop: CASGDRGGTNQPQHF. The DNA of the CDR3 is TGTGCCAGTGGGGACAGGGGGGGAACTAATCAGCCCCAGCATTTT.

The chain employs TRBV7-9 and TRBJ2-5, with TRBD2 identical over 13 bases. Per the germline V gene, CDR1 is SEHNR and CDR2 is FQNEAQ (reference sequence). CDR3 length: 16 amino acids. V was pared by 5 bases and J by 5 bases, with 8 bases of the junction left unmatched. The CDR3: CASSHGLAGVSETQYF. The CDR3 nucleotides read TGTGCCAGCAGCCACGGACTAGCGGGAGTTAGTGAGACCCAGTACTTC.

This chain links TRBV6-5 with TRBJ1-6; D is uncertain. Deletions cut 2 bases from V and 10 bases from J, with 6 bases between. This CDR3 spans 12 amino acids. Per germline, CDR1 MNHEY and CDR2 SVGAGI. The CDR3, as DNA: TGTGCCAGCAGTTACCGAGGCTCACCCCTCCACTTT. Translated, it gives CASSYRGSPLHF.

The chain is built from TRBV29-1 and TRBJ1-2; 7 positions agree with TRBD1. Germline V lookup: CDR1 SQVTM, CDR2 ANQGSEA. The CDR3 loop spans 12 amino acids. The V and J ends lost 5 bases and 3 bases, in that order; junction bases with no gene match: 3. CDR3: CSVTGDYYGYTF. CDR3 nucleotide sequence: TGCAGCGTTACAGGGGACTACTATGGCTACACCTTC. The whole variable domain, filled in from reference TRBV29-1 and TRBJ1-2, reads SAVISQKPSRDICQRGTSLTIQCQVDSQVTMMFWYRQQPGQSLTLIATANQGSEATYESGFVIDKFPISRPNLTFSTLTVSNMSPEDSSIYLCSVTGDYYGYTFGSGTRLTVV.

Only one count was recorded for this clone. This sequence joins TRBV12-3 or TRBV12-4 and TRBJ1-2; perhaps TRBD1 as D (5 bases). The CDR3 consists of 13 residues. V was shortened by 1 base and J by 6 bases, with 9 bases between the two germline ends. The CDR3 spells CASSLGGEHGYTF. CDR3 bases: TGTGCCAGCAGTTTAGGGGGGGAACATGGCTACACCTTC.

This clone was seen a handful of times. The chain joins TRBV2 to TRBJ2-2; 10 nucleotides line up with TRBD2. The CDR3 is 14 amino acids. The germline V gene has CDR1 SNHLY and CDR2 FYNNEI. The trim removed 8 bases at V and 7 bases at J, leaving 7 bases unmatched. Written as DNA, the CDR3 is TGTGCCAGCCGAGCGGGAGGGCCCTACGGGGAGCTGTTTTTT. This codes for CASRAGGPYGELFF.

Comment on this clone: Just one base apart from a much larger clone, this may be a read error. The rearrangement joins TRBV28 to TRBJ2-7; D is perhaps TRBD1 (6 bases). This CDR3 is built from 14 residues. Germline assignment: CDR1 MDHEN and CDR2 SYDVKM. The V end lost 2 bases, the J end lost 0 bases, and 8 bases lay between the germline ends. CDR3 sequence (DNA): TGTGCCAGCAGTTTACAGGGGACCTCCTACGAGCAGTACTTC. The encoded protein is CASSLQGTSYEQYF.

This chain connects TRBV9 to TRBJ2-7; D is perhaps TRBD1 (6 bases). This CDR3 comprises 15 residues. Germline CDR1 is SGDLS and CDR2 is YYNGEE. Trimming cost V 6 bases and J 3 bases, with 19 bases left between them. As DNA, the CDR3 is TGTGCCAGCAACCCGCAGGGGAATGGGATCTACGAGCAGTACTTC. This codes for CASNPQGNGIYEQYF.

V and J are TRBV7-9 and TRBJ2-1, with TRBD2 matching over 7 bases. The CDR3 is 13 residues long. V shed 8 bases and J 4 bases; nucleotides not matched to a gene: 5. CDR1 and CDR2 (germline): SEHNR, FQNEAQ (reference sequence). CDR3 region: CASGRGSYNEQFF. The CDR3 nucleotides are TGTGCCAGCGGGCGCGGGAGTTACAATGAGCAGTTCTTC.

The V and J genes are TRBV13 and TRBJ2-5, with TRBD1 matching over 8 bases. CDR1 and CDR2 from the germline V gene are PRHDT and FYEKMQ (reference sequence). This CDR3 spans 15 amino acids. Trimming took 1 base from V and 2 from J; bases not matched to a gene: 3. CDR3 in amino acids: CASSLAGTGQETQYF. CDR3 nucleotides: TGTGCCAGCAGCTTAGCCGGGACAGGACAAGAGACCCAGTACTTC.

V is TRBV5-8 and J is TRBJ1-4; TRBD1 aligns across 8 bases. J lost 8 bases, V lost 8 bases, and 8 bases had no gene match. The CDR3 contains 13 residues. CDR1 SGHTS and CDR2 YDEGEE come from the germline V gene. This CDR3 is CARATGVEEKLFF. CDR3 in DNA: TGTGCCAGGGCGACAGGGGTGGAGGAAAAACTGTTTTTT.

The rearrangement uses TRBV27 and TRBJ2-2; 9 bases line up with TRBD2. CDR3 length equals 14 residues. Germline V CDR1 and CDR2: MNHEY, SMNVEV (reference sequence). The V and J ends lost 3 bases and 5 bases, in that order; junction bases with no gene match: 1. The CDR3, as DNA: TGTGCCAGCAGTTTCACTAGCGGGACCGGGGAGCTGTTTTTT. Its protein is CASSFTSGTGELFF.

The rearrangement joins TRBV7-3 to TRBJ2-2; D is unresolved. Germline CDR1 SGHTA, CDR2 FQGTGA. This CDR3 region has 15 residues. The ends were cut back, 0 bases at V and 1 base at J, with 6 bases in the middle. The CDR3 DNA sequence: TGTGCCAGCAGCTTAACCCCTCTGAACACCGGGGAGCTGTTTTTT. Residues: CASSLTPLNTGELFF. Using reference TRBV7-3 and TRBJ2-2 for the parts outside the CDR3, the full variable domain is GAGVSQTPSNKVTEKGKYVELRCDPISGHTALYWYRQSLGQGPEFLIYFQGTGAADDSGLPNDRFFAVRPEGSVSTLKIQRTERGDSAVYLCASSLTPLNTGELFFGEGSRLTVL.

The CDR3 spells CASSVVDSPVTEAFF. The CDR3 DNA reads TGTGCCAGCAGCGTAGTGGACAGCCCAGTAACTGAAGCTTTCTTT. V usage is TRBV9 and J usage is TRBJ1-1, with a tentative D call TRBD1 (6 bases). The CDR3 runs to 15 residues. Trimming pared 0 bases from V and 5 bases from J, leaving 14 bases between. In germline, CDR1 is SGDLS, CDR2 YYNGEE.

This rearrangement joins TRBV28 to TRBJ1-3; D is ambiguous. V was shortened by 2 bases and J by 0 bases, with 11 bases between the two germline ends. CDR1 is MDHEN and CDR2 is SYDVKM in the germline V gene. This CDR3 has 16 amino acids. This CDR3 is CASSLVTPSSGNTIYF. The DNA for the CDR3 is TGTGCCAGCAGTTTAGTGACACCGAGCTCTGGAAACACCATATATTTT. The whole variable domain, filled in from reference TRBV28 and TRBJ1-3, reads DVKVTQSSRYLVKRTGEKVFLECVQDMDHENMFWYRQDPGLGLRLIYFSYDVKMKEKGDIPEGYSVSREKKERFSLILESASTNQTSMYLCASSLVTPSSGNTIYFGEGSWLTVV.

The chain is built from TRBV5-5 and TRBJ1-6; D remains unclear. The CDR3 totals 16 residues. Between the trimmed V and J ends, which lost 1 base and 1 base, there was a span of 9 bases. Germline lookup yields CDR1 SGHKS and CDR2 YYEKEE (reference sequence). CDR3 sequence: CASSLMVTSYNSPLHF. The CDR3 DNA reads TGTGCCAGCAGCTTGATGGTGACATCCTATAATTCACCCCTCCACTTT.

Only one count was recorded for this clone. The chain has TRBV19 and TRBJ2-1; 7 positions agree with TRBD2. The CDR3 runs to 16 residues. Germline values: CDR1 LNHDA, CDR2 SQIVND (reference sequence). V shed 7 bases, J shed 7 bases, and the junction held 16 bases outside the gene matches. The CDR3 is CASKDVGREARNEQFF. Here the CDR3 DNA reads TGTGCCAGTAAAGATGTCGGACGGGAGGCCAGGAATGAGCAGTTCTTC.

The chain employs TRBV6-1 and TRBJ2-7; 9 bases align to TRBD2. V trimming: 2 bases; J trimming: 5 bases; junction bases outside the gene matches: 10. Germline CDR1 MNHNS, CDR2 SASEGT. The CDR3 loop spans 16 amino acids. The CDR3 spells CASSEYPSGILNEQYF. CDR3 nucleotides: TGTGCCAGCAGTGAATACCCTAGCGGGATCTTAAACGAGCAGTACTTC.

CDR3 coding DNA: TGTGCCAGCAGTAACTATGGGACAGAGAACACCGGGGAGCTGTTTTTT. Amino acid sequence: CASSNYGTENTGELFF. The chain carries TRBV11-3 and TRBJ2-2, with 7 bases fitting TRBD1. Germline V gene lookup returns CDR1 SGHNT and CDR2 YENEEA. The CDR3 is 16 amino acids. The J segment lost 1 base and the V segment lost 6 bases, leaving 8 bases of the junction unmatched.

The rearrangement joins TRBV28 to TRBJ1-2, with D perhaps TRBD1 (6 bases). Trimming left V 5 bases short and J 5 bases short, with 12 bases between. Germline-derived CDR1 and CDR2 are MDHEN and SYDVKM. This CDR3 contains 13 residues. In DNA form, the CDR3 reads TGTGCCAGCAGTCCTTCACAGGGATATGGCTACACCTTC. Its translation: CASSPSQGYGYTF.

This chain connects TRBV5-1 to TRBJ2-5; 11 positions match TRBD2. After removal of 1 base from V and 5 bases from J, the junction contained 7 bases not matched to a gene. CDR1 is SGHRS, CDR2 YFSETQ, per germline. The CDR3 spans 16 residues. The CDR3 DNA reads as TGCGCCAGCAGCTTGCTGGGACTAGCGGATGGGGAGACCCAGTACTTC. Translated, it gives CASSLLGLADGETQYF.

The chain couples TRBV29-1 to TRBJ1-2, with TRBD1 identical over 9 bases. The germline gives CDR1 SQVTM, CDR2 ANQGSEA. The CDR3 spans 12 residues. Trimming removed 0 bases from V and 10 bases from J; junction bases left unmatched: 3. DNA for the CDR3: TGCAGCGTTGAAGATAGGGACAGGGTCTACACCTTC. This translates into CSVEDRDRVYTF.

The chain has TRBV2 and TRBJ2-5; 7 positions match TRBD1. The CDR3 is made up of 14 amino acids. J was trimmed by 7 bases and V by 1 base; bases with no gene match: 6. Looked up from germline, CDR1 is SNHLY and CDR2 is FYNNEI. The DNA of the CDR3 is TGTGCCAGCAGTGAAGACCTTGACAGGGCGACCCAGTACTTC. Translation: CASSEDLDRATQYF.

The J gene is TRBJ2-2, the V gene TRBV7-2; D possibly corresponds to TRBD2 (7 bases). V lost 2 bases and J lost 8, with 15 bases in between. In germline, CDR1 is SGHTA, CDR2 FQGNSA. This CDR3 is built from 15 residues. The CDR3 DNA follows: TGTGCCAGCAGCTTATCACCGGGGGGCGAAGGGGAGCTGTTTTTT. Protein: CASSLSPGGEGELFF.

Points on this clone: A read error may explain this, as a much larger clone is one base away. V usage is TRBV28 and J usage is TRBJ1-5; possible D gene TRBD1, 5 bases. Trimming took 4 bases from V and 2 from J, leaving 9 bases between them. The CDR3 runs 14 residues. The germline V gene encodes CDR1 MDHEN and CDR2 SYDVKM. CDR3 DNA: TGTGCCAGCAGTTGGGGGGACGGCAATCAGCCCCAGCATTTT. Its protein product is CASSWGDGNQPQHF. The whole variable domain, filled in from reference TRBV28 and TRBJ1-5, reads DVKVTQSSRYLVKRTGEKVFLECVQDMDHENMFWYRQDPGLGLRLIYFSYDVKMKEKGDIPEGYSVSREKKERFSLILESASTNQTSMYLCASSWGDGNQPQHFGDGTRLSIL.

This chain links TRBV9 with TRBJ2-3, with 7 nucleotides matching TRBD2. The CDR3 has 15 residues. V lost 2 bases and J lost 3; bases outside the gene matches: 6. Germline CDR1 SGDLS, CDR2 YYNGEE. The CDR3 spells CASSVTAGRTDTQYF. The CDR3 DNA is TGTGCCAGCAGCGTGACAGCGGGAAGAACAGATACGCAGTATTTT.

This clone was seen once. This rearrangement joins TRBV5-4 to TRBJ2-2; possibly TRBD2 for D (5 bases). Germline CDR1 reads SGHNT; CDR2 reads YYREEE (reference sequence). V gave up 3 bases and J gave up 5 bases, with 23 bases separating them. The CDR3 runs 18 residues. The CDR3 DNA reads TGTGCCAGCAGCTCGGAGGATTATATGAGGTTAGGGACCGGGGAGCTGTTTTTT. This codes for CASSSEDYMRLGTGELFF.

The chain is built from TRBV19 and TRBJ2-3, with 9 bases that match TRBD2. This CDR3 is 15 amino acids long. Germline CDR1 is LNHDA and CDR2 is SQIVND (reference sequence). V was pared by 3 bases and J by 3 bases, with 4 bases of the junction left unmatched. The DNA for the CDR3 is TGTGCCAGTAGTATGCGGGAGGGGGGTACAGATACGCAGTATTTT. It translates to CASSMREGGTDTQYF.